The clone carrying this T cell receptor (beta chain) occurred a few times. Its specificity is unknown. The germline CDR1 and CDR2 sequences are MNHNS and SASEGT. The CDR3 spans 11 residues. V gave up 2 bases and J gave up 8 bases, with 6 bases separating them. For the diagnoses, clinical symptoms, serum thyroxine and TRAb, thyroid ultrasound and orbital computed tomography were used. PBMCs came from about 10 ml fresh peripheral blood. This record comes from a study of T cells in Graves' hyperthyroidism and ophthalmopathy. Study background: Upon initial diagnosis and before any treatment, peripheral blood was collected. Overall study findings and caveats: In the analysis, a 13 V-J model separated ophthalmopathy from stable hyperthyroidism.

Amplified TCR beta CDR3 regions derived from RNA transcripts. When the TCR CDR3 underwent first-round RT-PCR, the HTBI primer set was used. One entry per CDR3 protein results from TCRdb running MiXCR on the multiplex PCR reads. The table shows about 560,000 distinct CDR3 sequences, with 16% occurring only once. The V call is TRBV6-1, the J call TRBJ1-1, with D unclear. The sequence derives from a woman younger than 35 with Graves' hyperthyroidism. The source material was blood. The CDR3 DNA reads as TGTGCCAGCAGTGAACTAACAGAAGCTTTCTTT. Translation gives CASSELTEAFF.